These T cell receptor beta chains were read from a single sample in a study of blood T cell repertoires in COVID-19. Here immunoSEQ multiplex PCR was the method, and the copy in TCRdb shows in-frame clones only, minus some. The sample consists of about 150,000 clones, 84% of them appearing once. The material sequenced was PBMCs or T cells enriched from blood (not recorded which). The receptors stem from a woman in her forties or fifties with acute COVID-19. CDR3s include the opening cysteine and the closing phenylalanine or tryptophan. D genes are given only for firm matches. Where a row states a size, it is once, few, many or the class of an expanded clone; other rows omit it.

D gene | J gene | CDR3 length | V gene | clone size | CDR3 protein | CDR3 DNA
. | TRBJ1-6 | 14 | TRBV28 | . | CATSPGGINSPLHF | TGTGCCACATCCCCGGGGGGGATTAATTCACCCCTCCACTTT
. | TRBJ1-1 | 14 | TRBV19 | . | CASSIRGSSAEAFF | TGTGCCAGTAGTATTAGGGGGTCCTCTGCGGAAGCTTTCTTT
. | TRBJ2-7 | 16 | TRBV4-2 | . | CAILTGTRRSPYEQYF | TGTGCCATCTTGACCGGGACAAGGAGGTCCCCCTACGAGCAGTACTTC
. | TRBJ2-7 | 16 | TRBV28 | . | CASSQLGQPSSYEQYF | TGTGCCAGCAGCCAATTGGGGCAGCCCAGCTCCTACGAGCAGTACTTC
TRBD1 | TRBJ2-7 | 13 | TRBV3-1/TRBV3-2 | . | CASSPTGVYEQYF | TGTGCCAGCAGCCCAACAGGGGTCTACGAGCAGTACTTC
. | TRBJ2-5 | 14 | TRBV7-6 | many | CASSLDRPSRTQYF | TGTGCCAGCAGCTTAGACAGACCAAGTCGAACCCAGTACTTC
. | TRBJ2-3 | 17 | TRBV29-1 | once | CSVEGIIGRHHTDTQYF | TGCAGCGTTGAAGGGATCATCGGGAGACACCACACAGATACGCAGTATTTT
TRBD1 | TRBJ1-3 | 13 | TRBV12-3/TRBV12-4 | . | CASRQGAGNTIYF | TGTGCCAGCAGACAGGGGGCTGGAAACACCATATATTTT
. | TRBJ2-3 | 11 | TRBV20-1 | once | CSARFGDTQYF | TGCAGTGCTAGATTCGGGGATACGCAGTATTTT
TRBD1 | TRBJ1-1 | 15 | TRBV28 | . | CASRRNGQATAEAFF | TGTGCCAGCAGGCGGAATGGACAGGCTACCGCTGAAGCTTTCTTT
. | TRBJ2-6 | 18 | TRBV6-6 | . | CASTRRWTADSGANVLTF | TGTGCCAGCACTCGACGGTGGACAGCCGACTCTGGGGCCAACGTCCTGACTTTC
. | TRBJ2-2 | 14 | TRBV5-6 | few | CASSLTRNTGELFF | TGTGCCAGCAGCTTGACTCGTAACACCGGGGAGCTGTTTTTT
TRBD1 | TRBJ1-4 | 15 | TRBV2 | . | CASSSLGTENEKLFF | TGTGCCAGCAGTTCCCTCGGGACAGAAAATGAAAAACTGTTTTTT
TRBD1 | TRBJ2-7 | 14 | TRBV18 | . | CASSPTAGGYEQYF | TGTGCCAGCTCACCAACGGCAGGGGGCTACGAGCAGTACTTC
. | TRBJ1-2 | 17 | TRBV7-8 | . | CASSPQGMTGEGYGYTF | TGTGCCAGCAGCCCCCAAGGAATGACGGGCGAGGGCTATGGCTACACCTTC
. | TRBJ2-6 | 18 | TRBV21-1 | . | CASSNRDRGLSGANVLTF | TGTGCCAGCAGCAACCGGGACAGGGGACTCTCCGGGGCCAACGTCCTGACTTTC
TRBD2 | TRBJ2-1 | 17 | TRBV2 | . | CASSEWGLAGDRNEQFF | TGTGCCAGCAGTGAATGGGGACTAGCGGGAGATAGAAATGAGCAGTTCTTC
TRBD1 | TRBJ1-2 | 17 | TRBV29-1 | once | CSVDSPIFDRGNDGYTF | TGCAGCGTTGACAGCCCGATCTTCGACAGGGGGAATGATGGCTACACCTTC
TRBD2 | TRBJ2-7 | 14 | TRBV7-9 | . | CASSLGGREYEQYF | TGTGCCAGCAGCTTAGGCGGGAGGGAGTACGAGCAGTACTTC
TRBD2 | TRBJ2-1 | 15 | TRBV14 | . | CASSQLGRETDEQFF | TGTGCCAGCAGCCAATTAGGGCGGGAGACGGATGAGCAGTTCTTC
. | TRBJ2-7 | 13 | TRBV29-1 | few | CSVGLTVTAEQYF | TGCAGCGTTGGTCTTACAGTTACAGCCGAGCAGTACTTC
TRBD2 | TRBJ2-7 | 15 | TRBV19 | . | CASTTTSGSLDEQYF | TGTGCCAGTACTACGACTAGCGGGAGCCTGGACGAGCAGTACTTC
. | TRBJ1-5 | 13 | TRBV18 | few | CASSPGPNQPQHF | TGTGCCAGCTCACCGGGGCCCAATCAGCCCCAGCATTTT
TRBD1 | TRBJ2-1 | 17 | TRBV24-1 | . | CATSDPGTGGGYNEQFF | TGTGCCACCAGTGATCCCGGGACAGGGGGAGGTTACAATGAGCAGTTCTTC
. | TRBJ2-7 | 13 | TRBV18 | . | CASSGGVVREQYF | TGTGCCAGCTCAGGAGGGGTGGTGCGCGAGCAGTACTTC
. | TRBJ2-1 | 13 | TRBV24-1 | . | CATSDFTSNEQFF | TGTGCCACCAGTGATTTTACTAGCAATGAGCAGTTCTTC
TRBD1 | TRBJ1-1 | 13 | TRBV19 | . | CASKDRGRAVAFF | TGTGCCAGTAAAGATAGGGGGCGCGCGGTCGCTTTCTTT
TRBD1 | TRBJ2-7 | 15 | TRBV7-2 | . | CASSSQTGGIYEQYF | TGTGCCAGCAGCTCTCAGACAGGGGGGATCTACGAGCAGTACTTC
. | TRBJ1-2 | 19 | TRBV10-3 | . | CAISESGGAGLAVNYGYTF | TGTGCCATCAGTGAGTCGGGGGGGGCTGGTCTGGCGGTTAACTATGGCTACACCTTC
TRBD2 | TRBJ2-3 | 15 | TRBV9 | . | CASSVGLAGSDTQYF | TGTGCCAGCAGCGTAGGACTAGCGGGATCAGATACGCAGTATTTT
. | TRBJ2-2 | 13 | TRBV29-1 | . | CSILVASTGELFF | TGCAGCATCCTTGTGGCCAGCACCGGGGAGCTGTTTTTT
. | TRBJ1-3 | 13 | TRBV7-9 | few | CASSLGAGNTIYF | TGTGCCAGCAGCTTAGGGGCGGGAAACACCATATATTTT
. | TRBJ1-2 | 14 | TRBV7-2 | once | CASSHGQFNYGYTF | TGTGCCAGCAGCCACGGACAGTTTAACTATGGCTACACCTTC
. | TRBJ2-1 | 13 | TRBV19 | . | CASSINPVNEQFF | TGTGCCAGTAGTATTAATCCGGTCAATGAGCAGTTCTTC
TRBD1 | TRBJ1-3 | 16 | TRBV24-1 | . | CATSDHRQGTGNTIYF | TGTGCCACCAGTGACCACAGACAGGGGACGGGAAACACCATATATTTT
TRBD2 | TRBJ2-7 | 14 | TRBV19 | . | CASSEGGRAREQYF | TGTGCCAGTAGTGAGGGCGGGAGGGCCCGCGAGCAGTACTTC
TRBD1 | TRBJ2-2 | 15 | TRBV7-3 | . | CASSQTGRGTGELFF | TGTGCCAGCAGCCAGACAGGGCGTGGTACCGGGGAGCTGTTTTTT
. | TRBJ2-7 | 15 | TRBV2 | . | CASSEDPPGMAEQYF | TGTGCCAGCAGTGAAGATCCCCCAGGGATGGCCGAGCAGTACTTC
. | TRBJ1-1 | 14 | TRBV7-9 | few | CASSLFGDRTEAFF | TGTGCCAGCAGCTTATTCGGGGATCGCACTGAAGCTTTCTTT
TRBD2 | TRBJ2-2 | 19 | TRBV7-3 | . | CASSPLVGSGRFNTGELFF | TGTGCCAGCAGCCCTTTGGTTGGTAGCGGGAGATTTAACACCGGGGAGCTGTTTTTT
TRBD2 | TRBJ2-5 | 15 | TRBV7-3 | . | CASSPLGAGEETQYF | TGTGCCAGCAGCCCTCTCGGAGCGGGAGAGGAGACCCAGTACTTC
TRBD2 | TRBJ2-7 | 15 | TRBV6-5 | once | CASSYTSGRSYEQYF | TGTGCCAGCAGCTACACTAGCGGGAGGTCCTACGAGCAGTACTTC
TRBD1 | TRBJ1-4 | 17 | TRBV25-1 | . | CASSALRQGESNEKLFF | TGTGCCAGCAGTGCCCTGCGACAGGGGGAATCTAATGAAAAACTGTTTTTT
TRBD1 | TRBJ1-5 | 14 | TRBV18 | . | CASSSGQGNQPQHF | TGTGCCAGCTCCTCTGGACAGGGGAATCAGCCCCAGCATTTT
TRBD1 | TRBJ1-6 | 14 | TRBV7-9 | . | CASSRTGANSPLHF | TGTGCCAGCAGCAGGACAGGGGCCAATTCACCCCTCCACTTT
. | TRBJ2-7 | 13 | TRBV13 | . | CASRPGGSYEQYF | TGTGCCAGCCGCCCCGGCGGATCCTACGAGCAGTACTTC
TRBD2 | TRBJ2-7 | 17 | TRBV4-3 | . | CASSPREGLAGVSEQYF | TGCGCCAGCAGCCCCCGAGAGGGACTAGCGGGAGTAAGCGAGCAGTACTTC
TRBD2 | TRBJ2-1 | 15 | TRBV28 | . | CASSPTSGSYNEQFF | TGTGCCAGCAGTCCAACTAGCGGCTCCTACAATGAGCAGTTCTTC
. | TRBJ2-1 | 17 | TRBV5-6 | . | CASSLDGGFNSINEQFF | TGTGCCAGCAGCTTGGATGGGGGGTTTAATTCTATCAATGAGCAGTTCTTC
. | TRBJ1-2 | 13 | TRBV24-1 | . | CATSEFGGWGYTF | TGTGCCACCAGTGAGTTCGGGGGATGGGGCTACACCTTC
TRBD1 | TRBJ1-1 | 16 | TRBV19 | . | CASSRGQGAGNTEAFF | TGTGCCAGTAGTCGTGGGCAGGGGGCTGGGAACACTGAAGCTTTCTTT
TRBD1 | TRBJ1-5 | 14 | TRBV18 | . | CASSEQGAFQPQHF | TGTGCCAGCTCGGAACAGGGGGCATTTCAGCCCCAGCATTTT
TRBD2 | TRBJ2-1 | 16 | TRBV5-1 | . | CASSHGGTSAYNEQFF | TGCGCCAGCAGTCACGGAGGGACTAGCGCCTACAATGAGCAGTTCTTC
. | TRBJ1-6 | 13 | TRBV27 | . | CASRGLGNSPLHF | TGTGCCAGCAGGGGGCTAGGTAATTCACCCCTCCACTTT
. | TRBJ2-7 | 14 | TRBV25-1 | . | CASSNRGAPYEQYF | TGTGCCAGCAGTAACCGGGGGGCCCCCTACGAGCAGTACTTC
. | TRBJ2-1 | 13 | TRBV30 | . | CAWRPRVAAEQFF | TGTGCCTGGAGACCCAGGGTGGCGGCTGAGCAGTTCTTC
. | TRBJ1-2 | 12 | TRBV29-1 | . | CSVGQGEYGYTF | TGCAGCGTTGGGCAGGGCGAATATGGCTACACCTTC